The clone carrying this T cell receptor beta chain was detected only once. In the original analysis: Researchers report that nucleated cell counts were estimated from reference gene primer amplification. The data were produced by immunoSEQ multiplex PCR, yet TCRdb's version contains in-frame clones alone and is incomplete. V and J calls and clone size are copied from that table; D and trimming were computed from the DNA. Of some 130,000 clones in the sample, approximately 83% were seen once. Germline CDR1 and CDR2: KGHDR and SFDVKD. The CDR3 is made up of 15 amino acids. V lost 4 bases and J lost 3; bases outside the gene matches: 3. The data originate from a study of blood T cell repertoires in COVID-19. Across the whole study: COVID-19 samples, acute and convalescent, were from the United States, Italy and Spain. PBMCs, B-cell-depleted T cells, or T cells were the source of the cDNA or gDNA that made up the material.

This receptor was identified in a woman aged 45 to 65 with acute or convalescent COVID-19. Sequenced input: peripheral blood. The V call is TRBV24-1, the J call TRBJ2-1, with 9 bases that match TRBD2. This CDR3 is CATSEIAGDYNEQFF. The DNA of the CDR3 is TGTGCCACCAGTGAGATAGCGGGGGACTACAATGAGCAGTTCTTC.